This is a list of T cell receptor beta chains from one sample in a study of beta chain features in type 1 diabetes. TCRdb's copy holds only in-frame clones and misses some; the assay was immunoSEQ multiplex PCR. The table has about 250,000 clones, roughly an eighth seen once. The source material was naive CD4+ T cells from blood. The receptors shown here come from a woman aged 40 to 50 in good health. Both conserved end residues are part of each CDR3. A D gene is named only where the DNA matches it firmly. Only part of the rows carry a size: once, few, many, or a class if the clone is expanded.

clone_size,v_call,j_call,d_call,cdr3_aa,cdr3_nt
NA,TRBV7-2,TRBJ2-7,NA,CASSFVPRSNEQYF,TGTGCCAGCAGCTTTGTCCCTAGATCTAACGAGCAGTACTTC
few,TRBV11-3,TRBJ2-7,TRBD2,CASSLGTSGADEQYF,TGTGCCAGCAGCTTGGGGACTAGCGGGGCCGACGAGCAGTACTTC
few,TRBV6-5,TRBJ2-5,NA,CASRSVTGEETQYF,TGTGCCAGCAGATCCGTTACAGGAGAAGAGACCCAGTACTTC
few,TRBV20-1,TRBJ2-5,NA,CSTGEETQYF,TGCAGTACGGGGGAAGAGACCCAGTACTTC
few,TRBV19,TRBJ1-5,NA,CASSIGEDSNQPQHF,TGTGCCAGTAGTATTGGTGAGGATAGCAATCAGCCCCAGCATTTT
NA,TRBV7-9,TRBJ1-2,TRBD1,CASSGTDDYGYTF,TGTGCCAGCTCCGGGACAGACGACTATGGCTACACCTTC
NA,TRBV2,TRBJ2-3,NA,CAIRDSEDRATQYF,TGTGCCATCCGGGATAGCGAGGATCGGGCTACGCAGTATTTT
few,TRBV4-1,TRBJ1-5,NA,CASSQGKGDNQPQHF,TGCGCCAGCAGCCAAGGGAAAGGAGACAATCAGCCCCAGCATTTT
NA,TRBV7-9,TRBJ1-5,NA,CASSLYQGPINQPQHF,TGTGCCAGCAGCTTATATCAGGGTCCTATCAATCAGCCCCAGCATTTT
few,TRBV19,TRBJ1-5,NA,CASSELGGYQPQHF,TGTGCCAGTAGTGAGCTCGGGGGGTATCAGCCCCAGCATTTT
few,TRBV27,TRBJ2-1,TRBD2,CASSLHSGGGGNEQFF,TGTGCCAGCAGTTTACATAGCGGGGGAGGGGGCAATGAGCAGTTCTTC
few,TRBV7-2,TRBJ2-1,TRBD2,CASSFTTGGGAYNEQFF,TGTGCCAGCAGCTTCACGACAGGCGGGGGGGCCTACAATGAGCAGTTCTTC
NA,TRBV7-2,TRBJ2-2,TRBD1,CASSPWTGRTGELFF,TGTGCCAGCAGCCCCTGGACAGGGCGCACCGGGGAGCTGTTTTTT
many,TRBV13,TRBJ2-3,NA,CASSVISTDTQYF,TGTGCCAGCAGCGTAATTAGCACAGATACGCAGTATTTT
NA,TRBV19,TRBJ2-2,TRBD1,CASSTTGLTGELFF,TGTGCCAGTAGTACGACAGGGCTCACCGGGGAGCTGTTTTTT
few,TRBV19,TRBJ2-3,TRBD2,CASSRAGGTDTQYF,TGTGCCAGTAGCAGAGCGGGGGGCACAGATACGCAGTATTTT
once,TRBV11-2,TRBJ2-7,NA,CASSRYGTIRGYEQYF,TGTGCCAGCAGCAGGTACGGGACCATCAGGGGTTACGAGCAGTACTTC
NA,TRBV4-1,TRBJ2-3,NA,CASSVTPTGADTQYF,TGCGCCAGCAGTGTCACCCCGACGGGGGCAGATACGCAGTATTTT
NA,TRBV7-2,TRBJ1-5,TRBD1,CASSFRTGDQPQHF,TGTGCCAGCAGCTTCAGGACAGGGGATCAGCCCCAGCATTTT
few,TRBV11-2,TRBJ2-1,NA,CASSSNKGFNEQFF,TGTGCCAGCAGCTCCAATAAGGGGTTTAATGAGCAGTTCTTC
few,TRBV10-3,TRBJ2-7,NA,CAIRVRADSYEQYF,TGTGCCATCAGGGTCCGCGCCGATTCCTACGAGCAGTACTTC
NA,TRBV29-1,TRBJ1-2,NA,CSAGTGPNYGYTF,TGCAGCGCCGGAACAGGGCCTAACTATGGCTACACCTTC
NA,TRBV9,TRBJ2-5,TRBD1,CASSADATGGQETQYF,TGTGCCAGCAGCGCGGACGCGACAGGGGGCCAAGAGACCCAGTACTTC
few,TRBV11-2,TRBJ2-3,TRBD2,CASTNHPRGDTDTQYF,TGTGCCAGCACCAATCACCCGCGGGGGGACACAGATACGCAGTATTTT
few,TRBV4-1,TRBJ1-4,NA,CASSQKTIQGTNEKLFF,TGCGCCAGCAGCCAAAAGACAATACAGGGAACTAATGAAAAACTGTTTTTT
few,TRBV18,TRBJ1-2,NA,CATQDQNGYTF,TGTGCCACCCAGGATCAAAACGGCTACACCTTC
few,TRBV5-5,TRBJ2-5,TRBD1,CASSFAGGRGQETQYF,TGTGCCAGCAGCTTTGCAGGGGGAAGAGGTCAAGAGACCCAGTACTTC
few,TRBV9,TRBJ2-3,NA,CASSVGLANTQYF,TGTGCCAGCAGCGTAGGGCTAGCTAATACGCAGTATTTT
few,TRBV25-1,TRBJ1-2,TRBD1,CASSEVRETGGYGYTF,TGTGCCAGCAGTGAGGTGAGGGAGACAGGGGGCTATGGCTACACCTTC
few,TRBV18,TRBJ1-1,TRBD1,CASSQTGGTEAFF,TGTGCCAGCTCACAAACAGGGGGCACTGAAGCTTTCTTT
NA,TRBV9,TRBJ2-6,NA,CASSVRRAGANVLTF,TGTGCCAGCAGCGTACGAAGAGCTGGGGCCAACGTCCTGACTTTC
few,TRBV27,TRBJ2-1,TRBD2,CASSGSPGLALYNEQFF,TGTGCCAGCAGTGGGTCTCCGGGACTAGCCTTATACAATGAGCAGTTCTTC
few,TRBV7-6,TRBJ2-1,NA,CASSRTGHEQFF,TGTGCCAGCAGTCGAACAGGACATGAGCAGTTCTTC
NA,TRBV4-3,TRBJ2-3,NA,CASSRGAADTQYF,TGCGCCAGCAGCCGCGGCGCGGCAGATACGCAGTATTTT
few,TRBV25-1,TRBJ1-5,NA,CARNRDGGSNQPQHF,TGTGCCAGAAACCGAGACGGAGGCAGCAATCAGCCCCAGCATTTT